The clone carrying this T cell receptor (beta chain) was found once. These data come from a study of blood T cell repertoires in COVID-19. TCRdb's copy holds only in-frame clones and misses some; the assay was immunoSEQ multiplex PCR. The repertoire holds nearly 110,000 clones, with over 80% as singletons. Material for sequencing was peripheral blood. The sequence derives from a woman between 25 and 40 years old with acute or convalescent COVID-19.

The CDR3 loop reads CASSSTSRAGGYTF. CDR3 DNA: TGTGCCAGCAGTTCGACCTCCAGGGCCGGTGGCTACACCTTC. The rearrangement joins TRBV7-2 to TRBJ1-2; tentative D call: TRBD1 (5 bases). The CDR3 covers 14 residues. The germline gives CDR1 SGHTA, CDR2 FQGNSA. V was pared by 6 bases and J by 7 bases, with 18 bases between.